This is a list of T cell receptor beta chains from one sample in a study of regulatory T cells. Generated by immunoSEQ multiplex PCR, the TCRdb table keeps only in-frame clones and is missing some. The data contain over 35,000 clones, around nine tenths of them singletons. Sequencing was performed on conventional CD4+ T cells sorted from blood. The source is a person aged 18-29 years with CD3G deficiency. CDR3s include the opening cysteine and the closing phenylalanine or tryptophan. Each record gives: J gene, D gene, clone size, V gene, CDR3 protein. The D gene is left open where the match is weak. Size tells how often a clone was seen (once, few, many) or the class of an expanded clone, and some rows leave it out.

J: TRBJ2-5; D: NA; size: NA; V: TRBV28; CDR3: CASSSLGGSVGETQYF
J: TRBJ2-7; D: TRBD2; size: NA; V: TRBV10-3; CDR3: CAISENRGAYEQYF
J: TRBJ2-7; D: NA; size: NA; V: TRBV7-2; CDR3: CASSLVQGLRMGEQYF
J: TRBJ2-7; D: TRBD1; size: NA; V: TRBV28; CDR3: CASSRDRGYEQYF
J: TRBJ1-1; D: NA; size: NA; V: TRBV28; CDR3: CASSTLGRRFEAFF
J: TRBJ1-1; D: NA; size: NA; V: TRBV5-1; CDR3: CASSLMPGSEAFF
J: TRBJ2-5; D: NA; size: NA; V: TRBV18; CDR3: CASSLGAAETQYF
J: TRBJ1-1; D: NA; size: NA; V: TRBV28; CDR3: CASRREAFF
J: TRBJ1-2; D: NA; size: NA; V: TRBV28; CDR3: CASSGGAGEEGYTF
J: TRBJ1-1; D: TRBD1; size: NA; V: TRBV28; CDR3: CASSTPGQGNTEAFF
J: TRBJ1-2; D: NA; size: NA; V: TRBV6-1; CDR3: CASSGGRPVDGGYTF
J: TRBJ2-5; D: NA; size: once; V: TRBV28; CDR3: CASSFGEQGRRETQYF
J: TRBJ2-7; D: TRBD1; size: NA; V: TRBV5-1; CDR3: CASSLLGQGNEQYF
J: TRBJ2-1; D: NA; size: NA; V: TRBV10-3; CDR3: CATSGVGNEQFF